A selection of T cell receptor beta chains follows, all from one sample in a study of blood T cells in healthy people across ages. From the 5' RACE reads, TCRdb called clonotypes with MiXCR, one entry per CDR3 protein. The sample consists of 780,000 or so distinct CDR3 sequences, roughly 53% of them appearing once. The sequenced sample was blood. The receptors were gathered from a man older than 75 in good health. Both conserved end residues are part of each CDR3. The D gene is left open where the match is weak.

>TRBV9|14|.
CASSAGTFSDTQYF
>TRBV20-1|11|.
CSARPGRGQFF
>TRBV20-1|15|TRBD2
CSARGGREGRGEQFF
>TRBV3-1|14|TRBD1
CASSHVDRAETQFF
>TRBV7-2|13|.
CASSLPPGTEAFF
>TRBV12-3/TRBV12-4|15|.
CASSLARRASYEQYF
>TRBV5-1|12|.
CASYLTYNEQFF
>TRBV27|13|.
CASSWMNWGEQFF
>TRBV6-4|14|.
CASSEEFGGREQFF
>TRBV20-1|13|.
CSARTGFQETQYF
>TRBV6-5|15|.
CASSYSYGHVETQYF
>TRBV5-1|13|.
CASSLVLDNEQFF
>TRBV2|14|TRBD2
CASGQGLAVLEQYF
>TRBV14|14|.
CASSPARDQETQYF
>TRBV18|15|.
CASSPQQGGTYEQYF
>TRBV4-2|17|TRBD2
CASSQIGASGRHRDAYF
>TRBV7-9|16|.
CASSFFSSSTYNEQFF
>TRBV3-1|16|TRBD2
CASSLWTSGRRDTQYF